The sequence of this TCR beta chain was determined in a study of T cell repertoires in urothelial bladder cancer (dated by TCRdb to the late 2010s). At the level of the whole study: Of the roughly 12 resected lesions, three were clinical stage cT0, three were cTa, three were cT1, and three were cT2 or greater. TCR repertoire clonality in bladder tumors was compared with TCR repertoire clonality in benign bladder inflammation. Eleven to twelve patients with bladder lesions undergoing transurethral resection were identified prospectively. About eleven resected bladder lesions, consisting of urothelial carcinoma (UC+) and benign (UC-) specimens, were examined.

The investigation overall reported the following: Urothelial carcinoma specimens had a median of 5,569 T cells, fewer than the median of around 26,000 seen in benign specimens. A single T-cell clone reached up to about 15% of infiltrating lymphocytes in carcinoma specimens, compared with 2% to 2.5% in benign specimens. Carcinoma specimens had a median tumor infiltrating lymphocyte percentage of 2%, while benign specimens had a median of about 12%.

At transurethral resection, specimens of the bladder lesions were collected and then stored at -80C. From bladder specimens obtained at transurethral resection, DNA was extracted. Concerning this clone itself: No antigen is known for it. There are no base qualities to consult, and no much larger clone falls within one base.

V loses 6 bases of germline sequence and J loses 3 bases, and the interval between the two ends is 8 bases. CDR1 and CDR2, per the germline V gene, are SNHLY and FYNNEI. Inclusive of the bounding cysteine and phenylalanine, the CDR3 is 12 residues long. Only the CDR3 portion is preserved as DNA: 36 bases, with reading frame beginning at the first base. The immunoSEQ assay was used to sequence the CDR3 region of the TCR beta chain. As for the authors' bioinformatics: For each specimen, T-cell fraction, clonal dominance and maximum TCR clone frequency were calculated. In its TCRdb copy, this immuneACCESS table keeps in-frame sequences only and misses some clones. Where compared with another copy, unresolved V genes explain less than half of these, and the others have no known cause. V and J calls and clone size are given by that table; D and trimming were obtained from the DNA. The sample yields about 13,000 clones; less than 75% were counted once. The ten largest make up approximately 8.9% of the sample.

The specimen sequenced was tumor-infiltrating cells from bladder cancer. The TCR comes from a human donor with urothelial carcinoma. This receptor chain uses TRBV2 and TRBJ1-2; matching of 6 bases hints at TRBD1 as the D gene. The DNA sequence is given as TGTGCCAGCAGACAGGGCGACTATGGCTACACCTTC. Translated, this is CASRQGDYGYTF.